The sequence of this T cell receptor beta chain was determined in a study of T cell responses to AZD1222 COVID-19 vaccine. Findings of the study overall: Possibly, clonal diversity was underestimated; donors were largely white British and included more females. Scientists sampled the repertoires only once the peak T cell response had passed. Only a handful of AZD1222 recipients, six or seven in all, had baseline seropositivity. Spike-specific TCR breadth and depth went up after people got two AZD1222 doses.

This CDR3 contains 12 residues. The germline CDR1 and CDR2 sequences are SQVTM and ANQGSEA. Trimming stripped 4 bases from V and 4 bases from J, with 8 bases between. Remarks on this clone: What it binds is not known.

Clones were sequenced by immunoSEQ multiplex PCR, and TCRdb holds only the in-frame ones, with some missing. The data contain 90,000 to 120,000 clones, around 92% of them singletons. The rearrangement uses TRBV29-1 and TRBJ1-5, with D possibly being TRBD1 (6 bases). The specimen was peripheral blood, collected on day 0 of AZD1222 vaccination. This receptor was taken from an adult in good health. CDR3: CSVGRGNQPQHF. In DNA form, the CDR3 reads TGCAGCGTTGGTAGGGGGAATCAGCCCCAGCATTTT.